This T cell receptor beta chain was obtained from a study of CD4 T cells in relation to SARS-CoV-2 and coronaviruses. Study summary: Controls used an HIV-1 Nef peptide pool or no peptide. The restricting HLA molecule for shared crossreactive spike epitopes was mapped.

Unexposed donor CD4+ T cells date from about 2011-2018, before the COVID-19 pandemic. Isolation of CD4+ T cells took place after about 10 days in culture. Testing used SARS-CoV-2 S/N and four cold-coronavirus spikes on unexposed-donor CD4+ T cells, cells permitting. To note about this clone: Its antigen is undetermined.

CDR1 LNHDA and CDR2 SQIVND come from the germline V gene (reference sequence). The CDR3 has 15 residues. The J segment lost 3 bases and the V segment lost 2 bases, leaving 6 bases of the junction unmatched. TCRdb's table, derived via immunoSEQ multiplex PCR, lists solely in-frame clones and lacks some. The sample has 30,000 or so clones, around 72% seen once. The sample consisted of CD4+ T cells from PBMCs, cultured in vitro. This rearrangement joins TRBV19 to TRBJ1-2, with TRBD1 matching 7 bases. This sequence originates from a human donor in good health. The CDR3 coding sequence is TGTGCCAGTAGTATATCAAACAGGGGTCACTATGGCTACACCTTC. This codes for CASSISNRGHYGYTF.